This T cell receptor (beta chain) is from a study of T cell responses to AZD1222 COVID-19 vaccine. Whole-study results and caveats: Seropositive status at baseline applied to only a handful of AZD1222 recipients.

Worth noting for this clone: Antigen unknown.

Generated by immunoSEQ multiplex PCR, the TCRdb table keeps only in-frame clones and is missing some. Here the sample spans fewer than 150,000 clones, about nine tenths being singletons. The sequencing here drew on peripheral blood, taken on day 0 of AZD1222 vaccination. The clonotype originates from an adult in good health.

This chain's CDR3 is CASSHMRGPVYGYTF. DNA for the CDR3: TGTGCCAGCAGCCACATGCGGGGGCCGGTCTATGGCTACACCTTC. The chain uses TRBV3-1 (or the pseudogene TRBV3-2) and TRBJ1-2; a possible D gene is TRBD1 (6 bases). This CDR3 is built from 15 residues. Trimming stripped 3 bases from V and 4 bases from J, with 15 bases between. Germline loops: CDR1 LGHDT, CDR2 YNNKEL (reference sequence).